Below are 21 T cell receptor beta chains sequenced from a single sample in a study of spatial heterogeneity in lung cancer. Described time point: sample taken at primary tumor resection. Whole RNA was taken from tumor, nontumor lung or frozen PBMC; it was then sequenced unsorted. TCRdb passed the 5' RACE reads through MiXCR, listing each CDR3 protein once. The sample includes tens of thousands of distinct CDR3 sequences, approximately 20% of them seen just once. The starting material was PBMCs, obtained at surgery. Source of these receptors: a male donor with early-stage non-small cell lung cancer.

The rearrangement links TRBV28 to TRBJ1-5; D possibly corresponds to TRBD1 (5 bases). Germline CDR1 and CDR2: MDHEN and SYDVKM. The CDR3 loop spans 17 amino acids. V was clipped by 6 bases and J by 2 bases, with 20 bases between them. The CDR3 loop is CASSASGAATRNQPQHF. CDR3 DNA: TGTGCCAGCAGCGCCAGCGGGGCAGCTACCCGCAATCAGCCCCAGCATTTT.

This chain joins TRBV27 and TRBJ2-1; 7 bases match TRBD1. The CDR3 totals 15 residues. Germline V gene lookup returns CDR1 MNHEY and CDR2 SMNVEV (reference sequence). The trim removed 3 bases at V and 6 bases at J, leaving 8 bases unmatched. The CDR3 DNA reads TGTGCCAGCAGTTTGGTAGGGGGCGCGCCCAATGAGCAGTTCTTC. Translated: CASSLVGGAPNEQFF.

This CDR3 is CASSYRGSYTF. DNA of the CDR3: TGTGCCAGCAGTTACCGGGGTAGCTACACCTTC. This chain links TRBV6-5 with TRBJ1-2, with unresolved D. This CDR3 is 11 amino acids long. V dropped 2 bases and J dropped 9 bases, with 7 bases sitting between them. Germline-derived CDR1 and CDR2 are MNHEY and SVGAGI.

The sample holds a few counts of this clonotype. The chain employs TRBV27 and TRBJ1-1, with no clear D. The V end was cut by 3 bases, the J end by 1 base, with 6 bases between. Germline CDR1 MNHEY, CDR2 SMNVEV (reference sequence). The CDR3 spans 13 residues. The CDR3 nucleotides are TGTGCCAGCAGTTTCTTCGGGAACACTGAAGCTTTCTTT. Translating gives CASSFFGNTEAFF.

The chain links TRBV28 to TRBJ1-5; a weak D match, TRBD1 (5 bases). V was shortened by 6 bases and J by 2 bases, with 11 bases between the two germline ends. The CDR3 is 14 amino acids. Germline V CDR1 and CDR2: MDHEN, SYDVKM. The chain's CDR3 is CASSGAGGNQPQHF. DNA of the CDR3: TGTGCCAGCAGCGGGGCCGGAGGCAATCAGCCCCAGCATTTT.

The sample holds a few counts of this clonotype. Relative to the germline gene, one junction end is altered; a read error may explain this. The chain is built from TRBV10-3 and TRBJ1-1; 7 bases fit TRBD1. Per germline, CDR1 ENHRY and CDR2 SYGVKD. CDR3 length: 15 amino acids. CDR3 loop: CAINEGAGMSTEAFF. The CDR3 DNA is TGTGCCATCAATGAGGGGGCCGGTATGAGCACTGAAGCTTTCTTT.

To note about this clonotype: The junction departs from germline at one end; a sequencing error may be responsible. The gene calls are TRBV6-2 or TRBV6-3 and TRBJ1-4; no definite D call. The germline V gene has CDR1 MNHEY and CDR2 SVGEGT. The CDR3 covers 14 residues. In DNA form, the CDR3 reads TGTGCCAGCAGTCACTCGGGTCTCGGTGAAAAACTGTTTTTT. The encoded protein is CASSHSGLGEKLFF.

The chain recombines TRBV7-3 with TRBJ1-1, with D uncertain. CDR1 and CDR2 (germline): SGHTA, FQGTGA. V lost 5 bases and J lost 0, with 7 bases in between. CDR3 length equals 13 residues. CDR3 residues: CASSPRLNTEAFF. The CDR3 DNA sequence: TGTGCCAGCAGCCCCCGTTTGAACACTGAAGCTTTCTTT.

The rearrangement uses TRBV6-2 or TRBV6-3 and TRBJ1-5; possibly TRBD1 for D (6 bases). Between the trimmed V and J ends, which lost 11 bases and 7 bases, there was a span of 27 bases. The CDR3 sequence is 16 residues long. CDR1 MNHEY and CDR2 SVGEGT come from the germline V gene. The CDR3 sequence: CAVAPTRQVGGQPQHF. The CDR3 DNA follows: TGTGCCGTAGCACCTACACGACAGGTTGGCGGACAGCCCCAGCATTTT.

The chain carries TRBV6-5 and TRBJ1-2; D uncertain. V was cut by 6 bases and J by 4 bases, with 9 bases left in between. In germline, CDR1 is MNHEY, CDR2 SVGAGI. This CDR3 region has 12 residues. The CDR3 sequence: CASREEGYGYTF. DNA for the CDR3: TGTGCCAGCAGAGAGGAGGGCTATGGCTACACCTTC.

This clonotype came up a few times. J is TRBJ2-5 and V is TRBV19, with D tentatively TRBD1 (6 bases). The germline CDR1 and CDR2 sequences are LNHDA and SQIVND (reference sequence). The germline V and J ends were trimmed by 1 base and 5 bases, with 11 bases remaining between them. There are 14 residues in the CDR3. This chain's CDR3 is CASSIGTAGETQYF. DNA of the CDR3: TGTGCCAGTAGTATAGGGACAGCCGGGGAGACCCAGTACTTC.

This clonotype was found many times. This sequence joins TRBV28 and TRBJ1-4, with D perhaps TRBD1 (5 bases). Trimming removed 4 bases at V and 4 bases at J, with 13 bases between. Germline CDR1 and CDR2: MDHEN and SYDVKM. CDR3 length: 15 residues. CDR3 sequence (DNA): TGTGCCAGCAGTTCCCCGACAGCAAATAATGAAAAACTGTTTTTT. Residues: CASSSPTANNEKLFF.

This clonotype was counted many times. The chain employs TRBV29-1 and TRBJ2-3; D uncertain. V lost 5 bases and J 5 bases, leaving 8 bases between the germline ends. Germline CDR1 SQVTM, CDR2 ANQGSEA. The length of the CDR3 is 11 residues. The DNA of the CDR3 is TGCAGCGTTCTACCAGGAGATACGCAGTATTTT. Residues: CSVLPGDTQYF.

The V gene is TRBV5-1, the J gene TRBJ1-1; TRBD1 matches at 7 bases. Per germline, CDR1 SGHRS and CDR2 YFSETQ. The CDR3 has 14 amino acids. V shed 0 bases, J shed 4 bases, and the junction held 3 bases outside the gene matches. The CDR3 loop reads CASSLGTGGTEAFF. In nucleotides, the CDR3 is TGCGCCAGCAGCTTGGGGACAGGTGGCACTGAAGCTTTCTTT.

J is TRBJ2-5 and V is TRBV5-1, with 7 bases aligning to TRBD1. CDR1 is SGHRS and CDR2 is YFSETQ in the germline V gene. The CDR3 is made up of 14 amino acids. The V and J ends lost 4 bases and 3 bases, in that order; junction bases with no gene match: 6. Here the CDR3 DNA reads TGCGCCAGCAGCCTGGGACAGTCCAAAGAGACCCAGTACTTC. Its translation is CASSLGQSKETQYF.

The chain couples TRBV5-6 to TRBJ2-6; unclear D gene. V was trimmed by 5 bases and J by 5 bases, leaving 5 bases between them. This CDR3 comprises 12 residues. CDR1 and CDR2 from the germline V gene are SGHDT and YYEEEE. CDR3 region: CASSLRANVLTF. The DNA for the CDR3 is TGTGCCAGCAGTCTACGGGCCAACGTCCTGACTTTC.

The chain combines TRBV28 with TRBJ2-7, with 12 bases matching TRBD2. This CDR3 has 16 residues. Trimming removed 5 bases from V and 7 bases from J; junction bases left unmatched: 12. Germline CDR1 and CDR2: MDHEN and SYDVKM. The CDR3 reads CASSPSLTSGSGEQYF. CDR3 bases: TGTGCCAGCAGTCCATCATTGACTAGCGGGAGCGGGGAGCAGTACTTC.

There are a few counts of this clonotype. The chain links TRBV20-1 to TRBJ2-5; D gene ambiguous. Germline V gene lookup returns CDR1 DFQATT and CDR2 SNEGSKA (reference sequence). This CDR3 has 15 amino acids. V shed 6 bases and J shed 1 base, with 18 bases lying between them. The CDR3 protein is CSAAFLAAPQETQYF. DNA of the CDR3: TGCAGTGCCGCTTTTTTAGCCGCACCCCAAGAGACCCAGTACTTC.

The chain links TRBV7-9 to TRBJ1-1, with TRBD1 matching over 7 bases. The CDR3 sequence is 15 residues long. Trimming took 4 bases from V and 0 from J; bases not matched to a gene: 5. The V gene's germline CDR1 is SEHNR and CDR2 FQNEAQ (reference sequence). The CDR3 spells CASSYWTGLNTEAFF. The CDR3 nucleotides are TGTGCCAGCAGCTACTGGACAGGCTTGAACACTGAAGCTTTCTTT.

This clonotype was seen more than once but under ten times. The rearrangement joins TRBV6-5 to TRBJ1-2; TRBD1 agrees at 9 bases. CDR1 MNHEY and CDR2 SVGAGI come from the germline V gene. The J segment lost 7 bases and the V segment lost 4 bases, leaving 7 bases of the junction unmatched. This CDR3 has 14 residues. CDR3: CASSSPDRGSGYTF. The DNA of the CDR3 is TGTGCCAGCAGTTCCCCGGACAGGGGCTCTGGCTACACCTTC.

This clonotype was picked up many times. CDR3 coding DNA: TGCAGTGCTAGAGGGCTGAATGCAGATACGCAGTATTTT. Its translation: CSARGLNADTQYF. This rearrangement joins TRBV20-1 to TRBJ2-3; D is undetermined. The CDR3 spans 13 residues. Germline CDR1 DFQATT, CDR2 SNEGSKA (reference sequence). V was pared by 1 base and J by 4 bases, with 9 bases between.